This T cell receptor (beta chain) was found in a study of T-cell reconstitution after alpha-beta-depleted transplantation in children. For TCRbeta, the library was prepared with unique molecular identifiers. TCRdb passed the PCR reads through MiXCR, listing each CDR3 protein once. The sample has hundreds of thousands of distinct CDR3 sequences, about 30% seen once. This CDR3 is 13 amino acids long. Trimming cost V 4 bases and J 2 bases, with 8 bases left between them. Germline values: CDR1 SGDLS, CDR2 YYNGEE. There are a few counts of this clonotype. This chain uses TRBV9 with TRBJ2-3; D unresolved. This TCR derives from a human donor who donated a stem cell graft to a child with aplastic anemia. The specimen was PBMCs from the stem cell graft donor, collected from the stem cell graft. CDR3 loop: CASSRTATDTQYF. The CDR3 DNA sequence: TGTGCCAGCAGCCGGACCGCCACAGATACGCAGTATTTT.